What follows are 20 T cell receptor beta chains derived from one specimen sequenced in a study of shared clonotypes between healthy human individuals. Clones were sequenced by immunoSEQ multiplex PCR, and TCRdb holds only the in-frame ones, with some missing. The sample contains about 1.5 million clones, 95% to 99% of which appear only once. The specimen was naive CD4+ T cells sorted from blood. The subset denotes: CD45RA+ positively selected. These receptors were collected from a young man in good health.

V usage is TRBV18 and J usage is TRBJ2-2; D is possibly TRBD2 (5 bases). Germline V lookup: CDR1 KGHSH, CDR2 LQKENI. Trimming shortened V by 3 bases and J by 13 bases, and 21 bases separated the two germline ends. The CDR3 extends over 15 amino acids. The CDR3 is CASSPKGFSPGGLFF. CDR3 coding DNA: TGTGCCAGCTCACCCAAGGGATTTTCCCCCGGAGGGCTGTTTTTT.

The chain employs TRBV27 and TRBJ2-2; D remains ambiguous. Germline loops: CDR1 MNHEY, CDR2 SMNVEV (reference sequence). Deletions cut 2 bases from V and 1 base from J, with 5 bases between. This CDR3 is built from 14 residues. In DNA form, the CDR3 reads TGTGCCAGCAGTTTAAACAGGAACACCGGGGAGCTGTTTTTT. Residues: CASSLNRNTGELFF.

The chain uses TRBV18 and TRBJ2-5; D is uncertain. The CDR3 extends over 13 amino acids. Germline V CDR1 and CDR2: KGHSH, LQKENI. V gave up 2 bases and J gave up 5 bases, with 9 bases separating them. CDR3 sequence reads: CASSPMSRETQYF. CDR3 sequence (DNA): TGTGCCAGCTCACCAATGTCGCGGGAGACCCAGTACTTC.

The DNA for the CDR3 is TGCAGCGGCATCGGGATGGATAATGAAAAACTGTTTTTT. It is translated as CSGIGMDNEKLFF. The chain employs TRBV29-1 and TRBJ1-4; D unclear. V lost 7 bases to trimming and J lost 4 bases, with 13 bases between them. The CDR3 runs to 13 residues. The germline CDR1 and CDR2 sequences are SQVTM and ANQGSEA.

The chain couples TRBV5-8 to TRBJ1-2; TRBD1 might be the D (5 bases). Trimming took off 1 base at V and 7 bases at J, with 17 bases between the two ends. Germline values: CDR1 SGHTS, CDR2 YDEGEE. The CDR3 runs to 15 residues. Here the CDR3 reads CASSLRMTDSRGYTF. As DNA, the CDR3 is TGTGCCAGCAGCTTGCGTATGACCGACAGCCGTGGCTACACCTTC.

The gene calls are TRBV18 and TRBJ1-4, with a possible D match to TRBD1 (5 bases). The length of the CDR3 is 12 residues. Trimming removed 3 bases from V and 8 bases from J, with 7 bases in between. Germline assignment: CDR1 KGHSH and CDR2 LQKENI. The CDR3 sequence is CASSPPGEKLFF. The CDR3, as DNA: TGTGCCAGCTCACCTCCAGGGGAAAAACTGTTTTTT.

The rearrangement joins TRBV5-1 to TRBJ2-5, with D perhaps TRBD1 or TRBD2 (6 bases each). With 4 bases removed from V and 5 bases from J, the gap between germline ends came to 15 bases. Germline lookup yields CDR1 SGHRS and CDR2 YFSETQ. The CDR3 is made up of 14 amino acids. CDR3 region: CASSPDGGRETQYF. DNA for the CDR3: TGCGCCAGCAGCCCCGATGGGGGGCGCGAGACCCAGTACTTC.

The chain uses TRBV9 and TRBJ1-4; D perhaps matches TRBD1 (5 bases). Germline lookup yields CDR1 SGDLS and CDR2 YYNGEE. The CDR3 consists of 16 residues. Trimming left V 4 bases short and J 4 bases short, with 17 bases between. CDR3 region: CASSKLGGTGNEKLFF. CDR3 nucleotides: TGTGCCAGCAGCAAACTTGGCGGGACGGGTAATGAAAAACTGTTTTTT.

The V gene is TRBV28, the J gene TRBJ1-4, with 9 bases lining up with TRBD1. Germline V gene data show CDR1 as MDHEN and CDR2 as SYDVKM. J lost 5 bases, V lost 3 bases, and 7 bases had no gene match. The CDR3 spans 16 residues. The CDR3 here is CASSFRQGGWNEKLFF. DNA for the CDR3: TGTGCCAGCAGTTTCCGACAGGGGGGGTGGAATGAAAAACTGTTTTTT.

The chain uses TRBV19 and TRBJ2-1, with D tentatively TRBD1 (5 bases). The length of the CDR3 is 16 residues. From germline, CDR1 is LNHDA and CDR2 SQIVND (reference sequence). Trimming removed 6 bases from V and 6 bases from J, with 21 bases in between. DNA for the CDR3: TGTGCCAGTAGACCAAGACAGTCGAGGCGAATCAATGAGCAGTTCTTC. It translates to CASRPRQSRRINEQFF.

The rearrangement uses TRBV7-2 and TRBJ2-7; TRBD1 is a possible D gene (6 bases). Trimming took 4 bases from V and 5 from J, leaving 12 bases between them. In germline, CDR1 is SGHTA, CDR2 FQGNSA. The CDR3 runs to 13 residues. In DNA, the CDR3 is TGTGCCAGCAGCTCGGGGACATATAACGAGCAGTACTTC. This sequence encodes CASSSGTYNEQYF. Full variable domain (outside the CDR3, taken from reference TRBV7-2 and TRBJ2-7): GAGVSQSPSNKVTEKGKDVELRCDPISGHTALYWYRQSLGQGLEFLIYFQGNSAPDKSGLPSDRFSAERTGGSVSTLTIQRTQQEDSAVYLCASSSGTYNEQYFGPGTRLTVT.

V is TRBV9 and J is TRBJ2-1; 10 positions agree with TRBD2. The CDR3 runs to 16 residues. Germline V gene data show CDR1 as SGDLS and CDR2 as YYNGEE. Trimming at V came to 0 bases and at J to 5 bases, leaving 5 bases not matched to a gene. Written as DNA, the CDR3 is TGTGCCAGCAGCGTAGGGTTACTAGCGGGGCACAATGAGCAGTTCTTC. Its protein product is CASSVGLLAGHNEQFF.

The CDR3 is CASRGTFRGRGYGYTF. Here the CDR3 DNA reads TGTGCCAGCAGAGGGACCTTTAGGGGGCGAGGGTATGGCTACACCTTC. The genes are TRBV28 and TRBJ1-2, with 7 positions matching TRBD1. The CDR3 has 16 residues. The J segment lost 5 bases and the V segment lost 6 bases, leaving 15 bases of the junction unmatched. Germline V gene lookup returns CDR1 MDHEN and CDR2 SYDVKM.

This sequence joins TRBV6-5 and TRBJ2-3; TRBD2 aligns across 8 bases. Germline trimming cut 6 bases from V and 1 base from J; bases unmatched to any gene: 6. The CDR3 extends over 15 amino acids. Germline CDR1 is MNHEY and CDR2 is SVGAGI. CDR3 sequence reads: CASSLSGTGTDTQYF. The CDR3 DNA is TGTGCCAGCAGCCTTAGCGGGACCGGCACAGATACGCAGTATTTT.

This clone appeared once. The same CDR3 also results from other DNA sequences found in this sample. This rearrangement joins TRBV29-1 to TRBJ2-1; TRBD1 agrees at 7 bases. This CDR3 region has 13 residues. Germline V gene data show CDR1 as SQVTM and CDR2 as ANQGSEA. J gave up 4 bases and V 4 bases, and 4 bases lay outside the gene matches. This CDR3 reads CSVGTGGYNEQFF. For the CDR3, the DNA is TGCAGCGTTGGGACAGGCGGATACAATGAGCAGTTCTTC.

V and J are TRBV7-2 and TRBJ2-7; 13 bases are shared with TRBD2. V lost 6 bases, J lost 3 bases, and 11 bases stayed unmatched. The CDR3 loop spans 17 amino acids. The V gene's germline CDR1 is SGHTA and CDR2 FQGNSA. The CDR3 sequence: CASSLPPGLAGNYEQYF. Here the CDR3 DNA reads TGTGCCAGCAGTTTACCCCCGGGACTAGCGGGGAACTACGAGCAGTACTTC.

The chain has TRBV28 and TRBJ1-5; no clear D. CDR1 is MDHEN, CDR2 SYDVKM, per germline. V lost 4 bases and J 0 bases, leaving 13 bases between the germline ends. CDR3 size: 16 residues. The CDR3 nucleotides read TGTGCCAGCAGTTCCCTAAGGCAGTATAGCAATCAGCCCCAGCATTTT. Translating gives CASSSLRQYSNQPQHF.

The chain is built from TRBV18 and TRBJ2-5; 8 bases fit TRBD1. The ends lost 2 bases at V and 1 base at J; junction bases unmatched: 9. Germline V lookup: CDR1 KGHSH, CDR2 LQKENI. The CDR3 loop spans 17 amino acids. CDR3 sequence (DNA): TGTGCCAGCTCACCAATTACAGGGGGTTCGTCCCAAGAGACCCAGTACTTC. This gives the protein CASSPITGGSSQETQYF.

The rearrangement joins TRBV6-6 to TRBJ2-7; TRBD1 agrees at 9 bases. The CDR3 length is 16 residues. Germline trimming cut 6 bases from V and 4 bases from J; bases unmatched to any gene: 13. The germline V gene has CDR1 MNHNY and CDR2 SVGAGI (reference sequence). CDR3: CASSGRTGVRRYEQYF. CDR3 nucleotide sequence: TGTGCCAGCAGCGGGAGGACAGGGGTACGTCGGTACGAGCAGTACTTC.

The chain has TRBV15 and TRBJ2-4, with D maybe TRBD2 (6 bases). The CDR3 has 17 amino acids. Germline CDR1 and CDR2: LNHNV and YYDKDF (reference sequence). V lost 4 bases to trimming and J lost 0 bases, with 16 bases between them. The CDR3 sequence is CATSTPDRGLAKNIQYF. The CDR3 DNA sequence: TGTGCCACCAGCACCCCGGACCGGGGGTTAGCCAAAAACATTCAGTACTTC.